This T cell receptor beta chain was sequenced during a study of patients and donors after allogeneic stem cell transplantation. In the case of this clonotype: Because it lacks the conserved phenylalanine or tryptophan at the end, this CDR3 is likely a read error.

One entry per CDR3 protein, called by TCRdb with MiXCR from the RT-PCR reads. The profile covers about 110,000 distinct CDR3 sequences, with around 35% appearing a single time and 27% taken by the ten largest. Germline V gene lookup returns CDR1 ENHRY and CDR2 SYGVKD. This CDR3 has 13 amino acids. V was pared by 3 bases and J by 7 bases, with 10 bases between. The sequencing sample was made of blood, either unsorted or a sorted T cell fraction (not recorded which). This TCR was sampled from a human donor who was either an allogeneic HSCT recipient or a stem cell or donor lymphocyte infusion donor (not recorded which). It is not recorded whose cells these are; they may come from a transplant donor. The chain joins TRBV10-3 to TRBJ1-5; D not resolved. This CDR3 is CAISEIGRQPQHL. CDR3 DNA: TGTGCCATCAGTGAAATTGGGAGACAGCCCCAGCATTTG.